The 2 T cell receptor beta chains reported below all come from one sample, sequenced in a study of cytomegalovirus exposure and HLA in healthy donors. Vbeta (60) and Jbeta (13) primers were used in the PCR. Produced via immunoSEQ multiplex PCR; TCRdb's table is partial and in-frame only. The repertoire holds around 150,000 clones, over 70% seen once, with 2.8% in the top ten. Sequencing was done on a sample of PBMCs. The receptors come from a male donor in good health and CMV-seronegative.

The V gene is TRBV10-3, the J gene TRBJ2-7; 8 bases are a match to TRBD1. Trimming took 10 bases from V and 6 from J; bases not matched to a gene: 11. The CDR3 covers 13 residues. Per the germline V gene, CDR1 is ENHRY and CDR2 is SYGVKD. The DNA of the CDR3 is TGTGCCACGCAAACAGGGGGTCAACGCGAGCAGTACTTC. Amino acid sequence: CATQTGGQREQYF.

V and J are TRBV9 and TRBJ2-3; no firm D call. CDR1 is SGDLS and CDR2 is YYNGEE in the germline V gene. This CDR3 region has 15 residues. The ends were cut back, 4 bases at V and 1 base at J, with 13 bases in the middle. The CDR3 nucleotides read TGTGCCAGCAGCCCGAGTCTCGGTGGCACAGATACGCAGTATTTT. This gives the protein CASSPSLGGTDTQYF.